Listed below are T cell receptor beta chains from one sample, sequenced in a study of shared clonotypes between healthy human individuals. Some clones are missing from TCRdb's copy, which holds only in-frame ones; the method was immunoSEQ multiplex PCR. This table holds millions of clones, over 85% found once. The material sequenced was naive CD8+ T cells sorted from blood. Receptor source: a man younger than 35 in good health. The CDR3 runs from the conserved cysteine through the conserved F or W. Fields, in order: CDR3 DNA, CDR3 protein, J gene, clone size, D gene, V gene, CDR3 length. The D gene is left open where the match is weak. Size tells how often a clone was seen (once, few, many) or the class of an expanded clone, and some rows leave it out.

CDR3nt: TGTGCCAGCAGTTCTTTAACAGGGTCCAATTCACCCCTCCACTTT; CDR3aa: CASSSLTGSNSPLHF; j_gene: TRBJ1-6; abundance: NA; d_gene: NA; v_gene: TRBV27; len: 15
CDR3nt: TGCGCCAGCAGCCGAGGGACAGGAACCCAAGAGACCCAGTACTTC; CDR3aa: CASSRGTGTQETQYF; j_gene: TRBJ2-5; abundance: NA; d_gene: TRBD1; v_gene: TRBV4-3; len: 15
CDR3nt: TGCGCCAGCAGCCAAGATCCGGCCGCATCAACCGTTGGGCTGTTTTTT; CDR3aa: CASSQDPAASTVGLFF; j_gene: TRBJ2-2; abundance: NA; d_gene: NA; v_gene: TRBV4-3; len: 16
CDR3nt: TGCGCCAGCAGCCAAACCGTAGACCCCTCCTATGGCTACACCTTC; CDR3aa: CASSQTVDPSYGYTF; j_gene: TRBJ1-2; abundance: NA; d_gene: NA; v_gene: TRBV4-3; len: 15
CDR3nt: TGTGCCTGGAGTCCAGGACAGGGAGGCACTGAAGCTTTCTTT; CDR3aa: CAWSPGQGGTEAFF; j_gene: TRBJ1-1; abundance: NA; d_gene: TRBD1; v_gene: TRBV30; len: 14
CDR3nt: TGTGCCAGCAGTGAAGAATCCGACAGCTTGCCCTACGAGCAGTACTTC; CDR3aa: CASSEESDSLPYEQYF; j_gene: TRBJ2-7; abundance: NA; d_gene: NA; v_gene: TRBV6-1; len: 16
CDR3nt: TGTGCCAGTAGTATACCGAGACTAGCTAAAAATGAGCAGTTCTTC; CDR3aa: CASSIPRLAKNEQFF; j_gene: TRBJ2-1; abundance: NA; d_gene: TRBD2; v_gene: TRBV19; len: 15
CDR3nt: TGTGCCAGTTTGGGGTTCCCCTATGGCTACACCTTC; CDR3aa: CASLGFPYGYTF; j_gene: TRBJ1-2; abundance: NA; d_gene: NA; v_gene: TRBV19; len: 12
CDR3nt: TGCGCCAGCAGCCCTACAGGGGGCTACACTGAAGCTTTCTTT; CDR3aa: CASSPTGGYTEAFF; j_gene: TRBJ1-1; abundance: few; d_gene: TRBD1; v_gene: TRBV4-1; len: 14
CDR3nt: TGCGCCAGCAGCCCGGACAGTAGTTATGGCTACACCTTC; CDR3aa: CASSPDSSYGYTF; j_gene: TRBJ1-2; abundance: NA; d_gene: NA; v_gene: TRBV4-3; len: 13
CDR3nt: TGTGCCAGCAGCATATTACAGGGCGCGGACACCGGGGAGCTGTTTTTT; CDR3aa: CASSILQGADTGELFF; j_gene: TRBJ2-2; abundance: once; d_gene: NA; v_gene: TRBV7-6; len: 16
CDR3nt: TGTGCCAGCAGTTACACCACAGGGGGCGGGAATCAGCCCCAGCATTTT; CDR3aa: CASSYTTGGGNQPQHF; j_gene: TRBJ1-5; abundance: NA; d_gene: TRBD1; v_gene: TRBV6-6; len: 16
CDR3nt: TGTGCCAGCAGTCTGCAACCCTGGACAGGGTGGAATCAGCCCCAGCATTTT; CDR3aa: CASSLQPWTGWNQPQHF; j_gene: TRBJ1-5; abundance: few; d_gene: TRBD1; v_gene: TRBV28; len: 17
CDR3nt: TGTGCCAGCAGTTACCCTTTGGGAGGCTACACCTTC; CDR3aa: CASSYPLGGYTF; j_gene: TRBJ1-2; abundance: once; d_gene: NA; v_gene: TRBV6-5; len: 12
CDR3nt: TGTGCCAGCAGCTTAGCATCCCAGGGCCTCGAGGGCTCGCAGTACTTC; CDR3aa: CASSLASQGLEGSQYF; j_gene: TRBJ2-7; abundance: NA; d_gene: NA; v_gene: TRBV11-2; len: 16
CDR3nt: TGTGCCAGCAGTACTAGGGGGGACAATGAGCAGTTCTTC; CDR3aa: CASSTRGDNEQFF; j_gene: TRBJ2-1; abundance: once; d_gene: NA; v_gene: TRBV27; len: 13
CDR3nt: TGTGCCAGCAGCTCGACAGGGGGATTTTATAATTCACCCCTCCACTTT; CDR3aa: CASSSTGGFYNSPLHF; j_gene: TRBJ1-6; abundance: NA; d_gene: TRBD1; v_gene: TRBV7-9; len: 16
CDR3nt: TGTGCCAGCAGTGGTATGTGGGGCACAGATACGCAGTATTTT; CDR3aa: CASSGMWGTDTQYF; j_gene: TRBJ2-3; abundance: NA; d_gene: NA; v_gene: TRBV27; len: 14
CDR3nt: TGTGCCAGCAGTTTATGGTCGGGGGGAACTGAAGCTTTCTTT; CDR3aa: CASSLWSGGTEAFF; j_gene: TRBJ1-1; abundance: NA; d_gene: NA; v_gene: TRBV28; len: 14
CDR3nt: TGTGCCAGCAGTACCCCGTGGGGGGGAAGCGACACTGAAGCTTTCTTT; CDR3aa: CASSTPWGGSDTEAFF; j_gene: TRBJ1-1; abundance: NA; d_gene: NA; v_gene: TRBV9; len: 16
CDR3nt: TGTGCCAGCAGCGAAAGCCTGGCCGGGCTGGGAAACACCATATATTTT; CDR3aa: CASSESLAGLGNTIYF; j_gene: TRBJ1-3; abundance: once; d_gene: NA; v_gene: TRBV5-6; len: 16
CDR3nt: TGTGCCAGCAGTGAATTGGGCAGACACGAGCAGTACTTC; CDR3aa: CASSELGRHEQYF; j_gene: TRBJ2-7; abundance: NA; d_gene: NA; v_gene: TRBV6-1; len: 13
CDR3nt: TGTGCCAGCAGCTTGGCAAGCGGGGGGCTCTCGCGCACCGGGGAGCTGTTTTTT; CDR3aa: CASSLASGGLSRTGELFF; j_gene: TRBJ2-2; abundance: NA; d_gene: TRBD2; v_gene: TRBV5-6; len: 18
CDR3nt: TGTGCCAGCAGCTTGACTAGCGGGACCTACGAGCAGTACTTC; CDR3aa: CASSLTSGTYEQYF; j_gene: TRBJ2-7; abundance: NA; d_gene: TRBD2; v_gene: TRBV7-9; len: 14
CDR3nt: TGTGCCAGCAGCCTTGACAGAGCCAACACCGGGGAGCTGTTTTTT; CDR3aa: CASSLDRANTGELFF; j_gene: TRBJ2-2; abundance: NA; d_gene: NA; v_gene: TRBV7-2; len: 15
CDR3nt: TGCGCCAGCACCTCCCGCCGGAACACTGAAGCTTTCTTT; CDR3aa: CASTSRRNTEAFF; j_gene: TRBJ1-1; abundance: NA; d_gene: NA; v_gene: TRBV5-1; len: 13
CDR3nt: TGTGCCAGCAGCTTACGGCGGGAGGTCAATGAGCAGTTCTTC; CDR3aa: CASSLRREVNEQFF; j_gene: TRBJ2-1; abundance: NA; d_gene: TRBD2; v_gene: TRBV7-2; len: 14
CDR3nt: TGCAGCGTTGAAGATCGGGCTAGCGGGAGCAACACCGGGGAGCTGTTTTTT; CDR3aa: CSVEDRASGSNTGELFF; j_gene: TRBJ2-2; abundance: NA; d_gene: TRBD2; v_gene: TRBV29-1; len: 17
CDR3nt: TGTGCCAGCAGTGGACCTAGCGGGTGGGAGTATACGCAGTATTTT; CDR3aa: CASSGPSGWEYTQYF; j_gene: TRBJ2-3; abundance: NA; d_gene: TRBD2; v_gene: TRBV25-1; len: 15
CDR3nt: TGTGCCAGCAGCTCGCCCCGACTAGCGGAGGCCCTCTCCTACGAGCAGTACTTC; CDR3aa: CASSSPRLAEALSYEQYF; j_gene: TRBJ2-7; abundance: NA; d_gene: TRBD2; v_gene: TRBV7-8; len: 18
CDR3nt: TGTGCCAGCAGCTGGGAAGTGAACACTGAAGCTTTCTTT; CDR3aa: CASSWEVNTEAFF; j_gene: TRBJ1-1; abundance: NA; d_gene: NA; v_gene: TRBV5-4; len: 13
CDR3nt: TGTGCCAGCAGTGCTGACCCGAGAGGCTACACCTTC; CDR3aa: CASSADPRGYTF; j_gene: TRBJ1-2; abundance: NA; d_gene: NA; v_gene: TRBV6-5; len: 12
CDR3nt: TGTGCCAGCAGTTTGTGGGGGACCACTGAAGCTTTCTTT; CDR3aa: CASSLWGTTEAFF; j_gene: TRBJ1-1; abundance: NA; d_gene: NA; v_gene: TRBV27; len: 13
CDR3nt: TGTGCCAGCAGCTTAGCTAGCGGGAGGCAAGGTTCCTACAATGAGCAGTTCTTC; CDR3aa: CASSLASGRQGSYNEQFF; j_gene: TRBJ2-1; abundance: NA; d_gene: TRBD2; v_gene: TRBV5-6; len: 18
CDR3nt: TGTGCCAGCAGCTTCTCACCCCAAGAGACCCAGTACTTC; CDR3aa: CASSFSPQETQYF; j_gene: TRBJ2-5; abundance: NA; d_gene: NA; v_gene: TRBV7-9; len: 13